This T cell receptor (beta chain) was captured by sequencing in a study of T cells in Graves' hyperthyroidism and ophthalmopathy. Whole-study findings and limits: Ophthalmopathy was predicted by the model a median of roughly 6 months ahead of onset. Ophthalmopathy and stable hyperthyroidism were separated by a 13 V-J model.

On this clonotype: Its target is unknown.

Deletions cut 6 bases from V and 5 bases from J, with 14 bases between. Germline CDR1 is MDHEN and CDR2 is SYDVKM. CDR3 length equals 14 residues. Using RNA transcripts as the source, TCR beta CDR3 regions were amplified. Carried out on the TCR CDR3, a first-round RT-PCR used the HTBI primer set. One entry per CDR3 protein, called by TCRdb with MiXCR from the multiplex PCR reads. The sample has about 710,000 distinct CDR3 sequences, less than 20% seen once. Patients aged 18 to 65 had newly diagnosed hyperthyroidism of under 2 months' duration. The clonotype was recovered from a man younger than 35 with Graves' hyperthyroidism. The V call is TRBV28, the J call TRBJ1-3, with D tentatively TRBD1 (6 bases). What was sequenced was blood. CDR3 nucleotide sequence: TGTGCCAGCAGCCCAAGACGGGACAGAAACACCATATATTTT. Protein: CASSPRRDRNTIYF.